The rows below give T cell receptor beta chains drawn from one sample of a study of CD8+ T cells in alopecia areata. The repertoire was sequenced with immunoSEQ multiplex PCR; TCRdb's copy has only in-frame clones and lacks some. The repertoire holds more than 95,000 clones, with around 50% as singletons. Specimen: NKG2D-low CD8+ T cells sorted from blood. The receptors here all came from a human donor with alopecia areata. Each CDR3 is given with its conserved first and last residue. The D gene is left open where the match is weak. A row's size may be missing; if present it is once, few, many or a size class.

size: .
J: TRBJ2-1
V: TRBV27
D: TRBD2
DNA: TGTGCCAGCAGTCCAAGTGTAGCGGGGGGCCGGGAAAATGAGCAGTTCTTC
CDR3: CASSPSVAGGRENEQFF

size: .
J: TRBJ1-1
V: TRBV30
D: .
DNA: TGTGCCTTAGTCCCGGGGACTGAAGCTTTCTTT
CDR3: CALVPGTEAFF

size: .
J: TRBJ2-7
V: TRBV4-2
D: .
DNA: TGTGCCACCCGTGAGCCCGACTCCTACGAGCAGTACTTC
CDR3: CATREPDSYEQYF

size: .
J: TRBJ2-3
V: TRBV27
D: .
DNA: TGTGCCAGCAGTTCCCTCGCAGATACGCAGTATTTT
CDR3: CASSSLADTQYF

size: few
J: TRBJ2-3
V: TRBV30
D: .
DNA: TGTGCCTGGAGTGTAGTGGGGACCAGCACAGATACGCAGTATTTT
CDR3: CAWSVVGTSTDTQYF

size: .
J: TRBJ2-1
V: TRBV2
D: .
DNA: TGTGCCAGCACCCCAAATGAGCAGTTCTTC
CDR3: CASTPNEQFF

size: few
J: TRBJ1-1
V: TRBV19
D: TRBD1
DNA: TGTGCCAGTACCTTGGGACAGGGTAACACTGAAGCTTTCTTT
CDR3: CASTLGQGNTEAFF

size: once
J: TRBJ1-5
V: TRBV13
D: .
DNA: TGTGCCAGCAGCCGAGGGAACCAGCCCCAGCATTTT
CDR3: CASSRGNQPQHF

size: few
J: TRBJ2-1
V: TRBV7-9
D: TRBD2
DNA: TGTGCCAGCAGCTGGACTAGCTGGGAGCAGTTCTTC
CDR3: CASSWTSWEQFF

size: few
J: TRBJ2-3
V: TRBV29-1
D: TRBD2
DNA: TGCAGCGTTGAAGTAGCGGGACTGAGCACAGATACGCAGTATTTT
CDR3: CSVEVAGLSTDTQYF

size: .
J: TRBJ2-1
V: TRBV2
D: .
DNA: TGTGCCAGCAGTGAGAGCGGCCTACCTTACAATGAGCAGTTCTTC
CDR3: CASSESGLPYNEQFF

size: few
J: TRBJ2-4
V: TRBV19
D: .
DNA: TGTGCCAGTACTCCACCGGGGAAGGGTCTGGACGACATTCAGTACTTC
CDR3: CASTPPGKGLDDIQYF

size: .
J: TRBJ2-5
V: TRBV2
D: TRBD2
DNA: TGTGCCAGCAGTAAACTAGCGGGAAAGACCCAGTACTTC
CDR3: CASSKLAGKTQYF

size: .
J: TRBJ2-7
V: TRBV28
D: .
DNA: TGTGCCAGCAGCCTGACCCGGGACGGCACCTACGAGCAGTACTTC
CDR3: CASSLTRDGTYEQYF

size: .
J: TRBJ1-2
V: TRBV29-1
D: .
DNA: TGCAGCGTTGAATCACAGGGAGGCTACACCTTC
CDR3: CSVESQGGYTF

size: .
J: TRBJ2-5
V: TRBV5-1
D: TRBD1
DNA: TGCGCCTCGGGACAGGAAGAGACCCAGTACTTC
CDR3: CASGQEETQYF

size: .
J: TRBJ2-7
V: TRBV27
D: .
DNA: TGTGCCAGCAGTACCTACTACGAGCAGTACTTC
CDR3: CASSTYYEQYF

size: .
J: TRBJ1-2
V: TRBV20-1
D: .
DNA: TGCAGTGCTAGAGGGGATGGCTACACCTTC
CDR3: CSARGDGYTF

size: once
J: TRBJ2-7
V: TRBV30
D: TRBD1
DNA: TGTGCCTGGAGCCCCGGGACAGAAAGCTCCTACGAGCAGTACTTC
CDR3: CAWSPGTESSYEQYF

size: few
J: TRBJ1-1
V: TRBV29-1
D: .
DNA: TGCAGCGTTTCGACAGGTGAAGCTTTCTTT
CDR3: CSVSTGEAFF

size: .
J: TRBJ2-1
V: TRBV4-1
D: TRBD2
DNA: TGCGCCAGCAGCCCGCTTCATAGCGGGAGTTTCGATGAGCAGTTCTTC
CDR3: CASSPLHSGSFDEQFF

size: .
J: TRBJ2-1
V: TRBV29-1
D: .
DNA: TGCAGCGTTGAAGCGGGGCAGAGGGCTAAGCAGTTCTTC
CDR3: CSVEAGQRAKQFF

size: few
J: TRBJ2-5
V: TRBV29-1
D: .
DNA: TGCAGCGTTACTCACGACTCCGGGGAGACCCAGTACTTC
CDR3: CSVTHDSGETQYF

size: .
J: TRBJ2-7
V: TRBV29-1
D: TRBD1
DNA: TGCAGCGTTAGCAGGGGGTCCTCCTACGAGCAGTACTTC
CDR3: CSVSRGSSYEQYF

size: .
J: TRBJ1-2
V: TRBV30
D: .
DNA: TGTGCCTGGAGTGTAGGTCTGTCCTATGGCTACACCTTC
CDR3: CAWSVGLSYGYTF

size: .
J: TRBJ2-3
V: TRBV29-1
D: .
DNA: TGCAGCGTTGAAGACCTACTAGCAGATACGCAGTATTTT
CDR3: CSVEDLLADTQYF

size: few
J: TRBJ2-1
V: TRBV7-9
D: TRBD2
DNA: TGTGCCAGCAGCCCACCCGGGACTAGAGGTCACAATGAGCAGTTCTTC
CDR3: CASSPPGTRGHNEQFF

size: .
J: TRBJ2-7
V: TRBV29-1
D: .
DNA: TGCAGCGTTGAGAGGGCCCCAGCAACCTACGAGCAGTACTTC
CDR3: CSVERAPATYEQYF

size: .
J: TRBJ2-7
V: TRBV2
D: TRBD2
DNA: TGTGCCAGCAGTGAAAGCGGGGCGGTAGGTTACGAGCAGTACTTC
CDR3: CASSESGAVGYEQYF

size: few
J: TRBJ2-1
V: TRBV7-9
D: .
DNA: TGTGCCAGCACCCTTGGTAGCAGCGGTAGCGGTGAGCAGTTCTTC
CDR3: CASTLGSSGSGEQFF

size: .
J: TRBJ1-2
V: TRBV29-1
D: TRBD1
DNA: TGCAGCGTTGGCCCCCTGGGACAGGGGAGGGACTATGGCTACACCTTC
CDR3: CSVGPLGQGRDYGYTF

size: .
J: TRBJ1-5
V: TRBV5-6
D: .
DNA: TGTGCCAGCAGCGTCGGGACAACGCCCCAGCATTTT
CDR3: CASSVGTTPQHF

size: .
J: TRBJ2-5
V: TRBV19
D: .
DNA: TGTGCCAGTAGTATGGTCCTTCAGTCAGGAATGGAGCAGTACTTC
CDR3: CASSMVLQSGMEQYF

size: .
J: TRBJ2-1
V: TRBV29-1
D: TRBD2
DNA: TGCAGCGTTCTGGGGCGGGAGGGGCACAATGAGCAGTTCTTC
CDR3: CSVLGREGHNEQFF

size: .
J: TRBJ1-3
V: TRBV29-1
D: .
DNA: TGCAGCGTTTTGGGAGGAAACTCTGGAAACACCATATATTTT
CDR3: CSVLGGNSGNTIYF

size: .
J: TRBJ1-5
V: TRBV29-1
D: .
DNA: TGCAGCGTTGTAAGTGGGGGGGATCAGCCCCAGCATTTT
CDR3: CSVVSGGDQPQHF

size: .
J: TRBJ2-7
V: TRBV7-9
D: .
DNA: TGTGCCAGCAGCTTATACGCCGGGACGGGACTCATGGAGCAGTACTTC
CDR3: CASSLYAGTGLMEQYF

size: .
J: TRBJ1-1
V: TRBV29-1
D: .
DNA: TGCAGCGTGGGGACACCCAGCACTGAAGCTTTCTTT
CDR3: CSVGTPSTEAFF

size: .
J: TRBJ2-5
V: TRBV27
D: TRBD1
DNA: TGTGCCAGCAGCCGACCGGGACAGGGGGAGACCCAGTACTTC
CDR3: CASSRPGQGETQYF

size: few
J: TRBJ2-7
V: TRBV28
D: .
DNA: TGTGCCAGCAGTTCTGTCTCTCACGAGCAGTACTTC
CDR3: CASSSVSHEQYF

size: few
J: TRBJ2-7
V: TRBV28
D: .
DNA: TGTGCCAGCAGTTTCGTCCTAATCAACTCCTACGAGCAGTACTTC
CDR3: CASSFVLINSYEQYF

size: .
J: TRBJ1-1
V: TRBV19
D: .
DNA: TGTGCCAGTGGAACCAGAGGGATCGCTGAAGCTTTCTTT
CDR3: CASGTRGIAEAFF

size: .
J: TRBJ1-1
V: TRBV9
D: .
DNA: TGTGCCAGCAGCGGCTCAGGGGATACGACTGAAGCTTTCTTT
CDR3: CASSGSGDTTEAFF

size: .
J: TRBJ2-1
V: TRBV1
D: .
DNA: TGCACCAGCAGCCCCACTAGCGGGATCTACAATGAGCAGTTCTTC
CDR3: CTSSPTSGIYNEQFF

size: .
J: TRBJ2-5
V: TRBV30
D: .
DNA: TGTGCCTGGAGTGTCGAAGAGACCCAGTACTTC
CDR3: CAWSVEETQYF

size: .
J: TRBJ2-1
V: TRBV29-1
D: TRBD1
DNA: TGCAGCGTTGAAGATCATCGGGACAGGGTTAATGAGCAGTTCTTC
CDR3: CSVEDHRDRVNEQFF

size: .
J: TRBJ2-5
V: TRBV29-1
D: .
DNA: TGCAGCGTTGAAGACGGGACCTCTCCGGAGGCCCAGTACTTC
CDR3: CSVEDGTSPEAQYF

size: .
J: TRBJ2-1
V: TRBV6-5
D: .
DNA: TGTGCCAGCAGTTACTCGTCTCAGCCCAATGAGCAGTTCTTC
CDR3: CASSYSSQPNEQFF